This T cell receptor (beta chain) came from a study of shared clonotypes between healthy human individuals. TCRdb's table, derived via immunoSEQ multiplex PCR, lists solely in-frame clones and lacks some. The sample contains a few million clones, approximately 93% of which appear only once. CDR1 is SGDLS, CDR2 YYNGEE, per germline. CDR3 length: 17 amino acids. V shed 3 bases and J 3 bases; nucleotides not matched to a gene: 9. This chain connects TRBV9 to TRBJ2-3; 11 bases align to TRBD2. The specimen was naive CD4+ T cells from PBMCs. Specified subset: CD45RA+ positively selected. The TCR sequence derives from a man aged 18 to 30 in good health. Some clones in this sample may be carry-over from other donors' samples. Here the CDR3 DNA reads TGTGCCAGCAGCGACCACACGACTAGCGGGACTACAGATACGCAGTATTTT. Translated, it gives CASSDHTTSGTTDTQYF.